This is a list of T cell receptor beta chains from one sample in a study of T cells after yellow fever vaccination. TCRdb itself ran the 5' RACE reads through MiXCR, one entry per CDR3 protein. The sample holds 500,000 to 650,000 distinct CDR3 sequences, around 16% seen once. This material consisted of PBMCs, taken 5 to 6 days after the first yellow fever vaccination. All receptors come from a man between 18 and 29 years old who received the YFV17D yellow fever vaccine. Each CDR3 is given with its conserved first and last residue. D genes are given only for firm matches. Rows give clone size only sometimes, using once, few, many, or a class for an expanded clone.

>TRBV20-1|TRBJ2-1|.|TRBD2
CSAMGWTSGANEQFF
TGCAGTGCGATGGGTTGGACTAGCGGGGCAAATGAGCAGTTCTTC
>TRBV7-2|TRBJ2-3|.|.
CASSSPRGWRTDTQYF
TGTGCCAGCAGCTCGCCTAGGGGGTGGCGCACAGATACGCAGTATTTT
>TRBV29-1|TRBJ1-1|few|.
CSVEARDTEAFF
TGCAGCGTTGAAGCTCGGGACACTGAAGCTTTCTTT
>TRBV5-1|TRBJ2-7|many|.
CASSGVSYEQYF
TGCGCCAGCAGCGGGGTGTCCTACGAGCAGTACTTC
>TRBV10-2|TRBJ1-1|.|.
CASSAGMGSEAFF
TGCGCCAGCAGTGCAGGGATGGGCTCTGAAGCTTTCTTT
>TRBV16|TRBJ2-5|few|.
CASSQSLGGETQYF
TGTGCCAGCAGCCAATCCTTGGGCGGAGAGACCCAGTACTTC
>TRBV5-4|TRBJ2-3|.|TRBD2
CASSRGLVSTDTQYF
TGTGCCAGCAGCCGGGGACTAGTCAGCACAGATACGCAGTATTTT
>TRBV5-1|TRBJ2-2|.|TRBD1
CASSRGQGAAGELFF
TGCGCCAGCAGCAGAGGACAGGGGGCGGCCGGGGAGCTGTTTTTT
>TRBV6-2/TRBV6-3|TRBJ1-5|few|.
CASSWRVGRDQGPQHF
TGTGCCAGCAGTTGGCGGGTTGGGAGGGACCAAGGGCCCCAGCATTTT
>TRBV20-1|TRBJ2-1|.|TRBD2
CSAEGLAGKPSYNEQFF
TGCAGTGCCGAGGGGCTAGCGGGTAAACCCTCCTACAATGAGCAGTTCTTC
>TRBV29-1|TRBJ2-3|few|.
CSVGGTFTDTQYF
TGCAGCGTTGGTGGTACCTTCACAGATACGCAGTATTTT
>TRBV10-3|TRBJ2-2|few|.
CAISGGGNTGELFF
TGTGCCATCAGCGGGGGAGGGAACACCGGGGAGCTGTTTTTT
>TRBV29-1|TRBJ1-1|.|.
CSVELTRGTEAFF
TGCAGCGTTGAACTTACGCGGGGCACTGAAGCTTTCTTT
>TRBV12-3/TRBV12-4|TRBJ2-1|.|TRBD2
CASSFGSGGAYHEQFF
TGTGCCAGCAGTTTCGGTAGCGGGGGGGCCTACCATGAGCAGTTCTTC
>TRBV6-5|TRBJ1-3|few|.
CASSSTSGSSGNTIYF
TGTGCCAGCAGTTCAACTTCAGGGTCCTCTGGAAACACCATATATTTT
>TRBV20-1|TRBJ1-1|.|TRBD1
CSASRDRHTEAFF
TGCAGTGCTAGCCGGGACAGGCACACTGAAGCTTTCTTT
>TRBV4-3|TRBJ2-2|.|.
CASSQDERELFF
TGCGCCAGCAGCCAAGATGAACGGGAGCTGTTTTTT
>TRBV7-9|TRBJ2-7|.|.
CASSTNRVYYEQYF
TGTGCCAGCAGCACCAACAGGGTATACTACGAGCAGTACTTC
>TRBV12-3/TRBV12-4|TRBJ1-1|many|.
CASSPTLNTEAFF
TGTGCCAGCAGCCCTACCTTGAACACTGAAGCTTTCTTT
>TRBV5-1|TRBJ1-6|.|.
CASSLGVLDSPLHF
TGCGCCAGCAGCTTGGGGGTTTTGGATTCACCCCTCCACTTT
>TRBV9|TRBJ1-2|few|TRBD1
CASSNRDRGFLGYTF
TGTGCCAGCAGCAATAGGGACAGGGGTTTTCTTGGCTACACCTTC
>TRBV21-1|TRBJ1-2|few|.
CASSKAVKGRGYTF
TGTGCCAGCAGCAAAGCGGTAAAGGGCAGGGGCTACACCTTC
>TRBV7-9|TRBJ2-3|few|.
CASSPTTGGRTDTQYF
TGTGCCAGCAGCCCTACTACCGGGGGGCGCACAGATACGCAGTATTTT
>TRBV20-1|TRBJ2-1|.|.
CSARVGGSSYNEQFF
TGCAGTGCTAGAGTGGGGGGCAGCTCCTACAATGAGCAGTTCTTC
>TRBV3-1|TRBJ1-1|.|.
CASSQESTEGAFF
TGTGCCAGCAGCCAAGAGTCCACCGAGGGAGCTTTCTTT
>TRBV28|TRBJ1-3|.|.
CASSLPGYSGNTIYF
TGTGCCAGCAGTTTACCAGGGTACTCTGGAAACACCATATATTTT
>TRBV29-1|TRBJ2-2|few|.
CSGGQPNTGELFF
TGCAGCGGAGGGCAGCCGAACACCGGGGAGCTGTTTTTT
>TRBV7-9|TRBJ1-2|few|.
CASSTEGRVGYTF
TGTGCCAGCAGCACGGAGGGTCGCGTCGGCTACACCTTC
>TRBV7-9|TRBJ2-3|few|.
CASSLAGQGDTQYF
TGTGCCAGCAGCTTGGCGGGACAAGGAGATACGCAGTATTTT
>TRBV4-1|TRBJ1-2|.|.
CASSQPFDRRYGYTF
TGCGCCAGCAGCCAACCCTTCGACAGGAGGTATGGCTACACCTTC
>TRBV7-9|TRBJ2-3|.|.
CASSLGGGARADTQYF
TGTGCCAGCAGCTTAGGGGGCGGGGCTCGGGCAGATACGCAGTATTTT
>TRBV5-1|TRBJ2-7|few|TRBD1
CASSLGPDRSYEQYF
TGCGCCAGCAGCTTGGGTCCGGACAGGAGCTACGAGCAGTACTTC
>TRBV7-6|TRBJ1-4|once|.
CASSLGSRGEKLFF
TGTGCCAGCAGCTTAGGATCGCGTGGGGAAAAACTGTTTTTT
>TRBV7-2|TRBJ1-1|.|.
CASTKGSAETEAFF
TGTGCCAGCACCAAAGGGTCAGCGGAAACTGAAGCTTTCTTT
>TRBV27|TRBJ2-3|few|.
CASSAYPSARDTQYF
TGTGCCAGCAGTGCCTACCCTTCCGCCAGAGATACGCAGTATTTT
>TRBV20-1|TRBJ2-1|.|.
CSATDRTKSYNEQFF
TGCAGTGCTACAGACAGAACCAAATCCTACAATGAGCAGTTCTTC
>TRBV12-3/TRBV12-4|TRBJ1-6|.|TRBD1
CASSLNQGDNSPLHF
TGTGCCAGCAGCCTTAATCAGGGGGATAATTCACCCCTCCACTTT
>TRBV5-1|TRBJ2-2|.|.
CASSLGTDNTGELFF
TGCGCCAGCAGCTTGGGGACAGACAACACCGGGGAGCTGTTTTTT
>TRBV6-4|TRBJ2-1|.|TRBD1
CASSPGQGADEQFF
TGTGCCAGCAGCCCGGGACAGGGGGCGGATGAGCAGTTCTTC
>TRBV7-2|TRBJ2-1|few|.
CASSLGGALEQFF
TGTGCCAGCAGCTTAGGGGGGGCTCTCGAGCAGTTCTTC